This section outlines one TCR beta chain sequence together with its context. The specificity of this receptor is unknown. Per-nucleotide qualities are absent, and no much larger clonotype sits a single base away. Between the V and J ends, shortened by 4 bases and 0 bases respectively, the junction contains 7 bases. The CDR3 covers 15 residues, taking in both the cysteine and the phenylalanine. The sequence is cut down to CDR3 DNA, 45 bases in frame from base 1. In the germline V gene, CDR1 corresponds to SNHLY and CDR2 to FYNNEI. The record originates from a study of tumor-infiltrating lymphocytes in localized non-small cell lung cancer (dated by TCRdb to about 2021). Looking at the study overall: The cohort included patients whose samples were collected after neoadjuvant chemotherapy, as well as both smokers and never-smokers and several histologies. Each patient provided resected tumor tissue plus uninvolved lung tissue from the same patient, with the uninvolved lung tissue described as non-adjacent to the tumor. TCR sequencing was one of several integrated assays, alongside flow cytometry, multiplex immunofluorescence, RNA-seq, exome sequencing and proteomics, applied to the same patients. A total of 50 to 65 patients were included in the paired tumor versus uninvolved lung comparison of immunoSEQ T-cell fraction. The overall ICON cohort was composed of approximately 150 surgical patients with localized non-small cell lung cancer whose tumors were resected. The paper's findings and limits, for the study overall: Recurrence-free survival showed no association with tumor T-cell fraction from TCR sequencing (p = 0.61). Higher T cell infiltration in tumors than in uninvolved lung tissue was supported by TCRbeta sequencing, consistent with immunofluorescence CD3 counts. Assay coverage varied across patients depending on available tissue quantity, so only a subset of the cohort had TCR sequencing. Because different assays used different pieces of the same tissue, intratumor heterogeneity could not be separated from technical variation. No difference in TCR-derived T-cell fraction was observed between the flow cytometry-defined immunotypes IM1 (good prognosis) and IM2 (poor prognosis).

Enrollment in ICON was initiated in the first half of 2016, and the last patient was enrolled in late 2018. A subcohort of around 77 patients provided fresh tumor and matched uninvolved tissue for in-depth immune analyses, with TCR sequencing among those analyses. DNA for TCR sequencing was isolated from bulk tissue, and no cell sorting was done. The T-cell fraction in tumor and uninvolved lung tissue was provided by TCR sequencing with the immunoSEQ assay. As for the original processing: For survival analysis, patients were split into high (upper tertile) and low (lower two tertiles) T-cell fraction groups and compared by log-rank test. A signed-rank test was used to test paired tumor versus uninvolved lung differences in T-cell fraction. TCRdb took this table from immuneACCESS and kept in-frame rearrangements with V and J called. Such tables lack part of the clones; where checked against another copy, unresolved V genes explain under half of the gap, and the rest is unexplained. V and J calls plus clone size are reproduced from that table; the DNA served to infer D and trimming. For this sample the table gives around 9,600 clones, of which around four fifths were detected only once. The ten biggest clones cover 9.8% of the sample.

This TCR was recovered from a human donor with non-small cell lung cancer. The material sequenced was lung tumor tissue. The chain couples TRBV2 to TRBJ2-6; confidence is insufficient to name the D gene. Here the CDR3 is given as CASSGRNSGANVLTF. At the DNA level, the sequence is TGTGCCAGCAGTGGACGGAACTCTGGGGCCAACGTCCTGACTTTC.